The clone carrying this T cell receptor beta chain has a count of ten or more. Its antigen is unidentified. The source of the sample is a study of T-cell reconstitution after alpha-beta-depleted transplantation in children. The study, taken as a whole, reports: Newly generated T cells supplied most T-cell counts and diversity one year post-transplant. Surviving recipient T cells and thymic progenitors produced the high day-60 TCRbeta diversity seen in some patients. At around two months after transplant, the alpha-beta T cells were reportedly derived from several hundred expanded clones that came from non-depleted graft cells.

The germline gives CDR1 MNHNY, CDR2 SVGAGI (reference sequence). V lost 2 bases and J 1 base, leaving 8 bases between the germline ends. CDR3 size: 14 residues. Using unique molecular identifiers, the investigators prepared the TCRbeta library. Each CDR3 protein is one row after TCRdb ran MiXCR on the PCR reads. Of about 48,000 distinct CDR3 sequences in the sample, 5.5% to 7.5% were seen once. This sequence was found in a female patient aged 2 to 10 who had a stem cell transplant for aplastic anemia, so the T cells may come from the graft donor. The V and J genes are TRBV6-6 and TRBJ1-1; D not resolved. Sample: PBMCs, mostly from graft donor cells, taken 60 days after TCRalphabeta/CD19-depleted stem cell transplant. The CDR3 is CASSYPERNTEAFF. CDR3 DNA sequence: TGTGCCAGCAGTTACCCCGAAAGGAACACTGAAGCTTTCTTT.